These 10 T cell receptor beta chains were sequenced from one sample in a study of cytomegalovirus exposure and HLA in healthy donors (dated by TCRdb to about 2017). The library was built by means of the immunoSEQ multiplex PCR assay. For the multiplex PCR, a mixture combining 60 forward primers for TCR Vbeta segments and 13 reverse primers for TCR Jbeta segments was used. TCRdb limited this immuneACCESS table to in-frame rearrangements with V and J called. A share of clones is missing; checked studies link under half to unresolved V genes, and the rest is unexplained. This sample holds under 250,000 clones; about three quarters were observed only once. The ten largest make up roughly 0.45% of the sample. The sample comprised PBMCs. Receptors originate from a boy between 10 and 17 years old in good health and CMV-seronegative.

The CDR3 here is CSVATNEQYF. The CDR3 DNA is TGCAGCGTTGCCACAAACGAGCAGTACTTC. The chain has TRBV29-1 and TRBJ2-7; no firm D call. This CDR3 spans 10 amino acids. From germline, CDR1 is SQVTM and CDR2 ANQGSEA. The V and J ends lost 4 bases and 5 bases respectively, with 6 bases between them.

The chain carries TRBV9 and TRBJ2-5; D possibly corresponds to TRBD1 (8 bases). The DNA matches TRBJ2-7 better at its end, which makes the J call doubtful. This CDR3 has 15 residues. The germline gives CDR1 SGDLS, CDR2 YYNGEE. CDR3: CASSVGTGRVHEQYF. The CDR3 coding sequence is TGTGCCAGCAGCGTAGGGACAGGGAGGGTCCACGAGCAGTACTTC.

J is TRBJ1-4 and V is TRBV7-9; weak D call: TRBD1 (6 bases). V gave up 6 bases and J gave up 0 bases, with 8 bases separating them. The CDR3 extends over 14 amino acids. The germline gives CDR1 SEHNR, CDR2 FQNEAQ (reference sequence). The CDR3 sequence: CASRSGATNEKLFF. For the CDR3, the DNA is TGTGCCAGCAGATCAGGGGCAACTAATGAAAAACTGTTTTTT.

This clone was observed once. This chain joins TRBV5-4 and TRBJ2-6; possible D gene TRBD2, 5 bases. CDR1 is SGHNT and CDR2 is YYREEE in the germline V gene (reference sequence). The CDR3 runs to 17 residues. Trimming stripped 4 bases from V and 4 bases from J, with 18 bases between. CDR3 DNA: TGTGCCAGCAGCCTCGCGGTTCGGGGAGCCGGGGCCAACGTCCTGACTTTC. Translation: CASSLAVRGAGANVLTF. Full variable domain (outside the CDR3, taken from reference TRBV5-4 and TRBJ2-6): ETGVTQSPTHLIKTRGQQVTLRCSSQSGHNTVSWYQQALGQGPQFIFQYYREEENGRGNFPPRFSGLQFPNYSSELNVNALELDDSALYLCASSLAVRGAGANVLTFGAGSRLTVL.

This clone was detected once. The V and J genes are TRBV4-1 and TRBJ1-3; D not resolved. Trimming cost V 5 bases and J 2 bases, with 13 bases left between them. CDR1 and CDR2 from the germline V gene are MGHRA and YSYEKL. The length of the CDR3 is 15 residues. The chain's CDR3 is CASSGSRGAGNTIYF. In DNA form, the CDR3 reads TGCGCCAGCAGCGGCTCGAGAGGTGCTGGAAACACCATATATTTT.

This clone was counted between two and nine times. The rearrangement uses TRBV5-5 and TRBJ1-2, with 8 bases matching TRBD1. Trimming removed 4 bases from V and 4 bases from J; junction bases left unmatched: 9. CDR1 SGHKS and CDR2 YYEKEE come from the germline V gene (reference sequence). This CDR3 spans 15 amino acids. The CDR3 loop reads CASSPQTGALYGYTF. DNA for the CDR3: TGTGCCAGCAGCCCCCAGACAGGGGCCCTCTATGGCTACACCTTC.

V and J are TRBV7-6 and TRBJ2-5; the match to TRBD1 covers 7 bases. The germline gives CDR1 SGHVS, CDR2 FNYEAQ. The trim removed 3 bases at V and 2 bases at J, leaving 0 bases unmatched. The CDR3 totals 13 residues. The DNA of the CDR3 is TGTGCCAGCAGCTTGGGACAGCAAGAGACCCAGTACTTC. This codes for CASSLGQQETQYF.

The chain is built from TRBV5-1 and TRBJ2-3, with D possibly TRBD2 on 6 matching bases. The CDR3 is made up of 16 amino acids. Germline V gene data show CDR1 as SGHRS and CDR2 as YFSETQ. V dropped 2 bases and J dropped 0 bases, with 13 bases sitting between them. CDR3 protein: CASSFSGLTSTDTQYF. The CDR3 region has the DNA TGCGCCAGCAGCTTCAGCGGACTAACTAGCACAGATACGCAGTATTTT. The full variable domain, in which reference TRBV5-1 and TRBJ2-3 provide the parts outside the CDR3, is KAGVTQTPRYLIKTRGQQVTLSCSPISGHRSVSWYQQTPGQGLQFLFEYFSETQRNKGNFPGRFSGRQFSNSRSEMNVSTLELGDSALYLCASSFSGLTSTDTQYFGPGTRLTVL.

The chain uses TRBV27 and TRBJ2-1, with TRBD2 identical over 13 bases. The CDR3 has 16 residues. The V segment lost 5 bases and the J segment 12 bases; nucleotides outside the gene matches: 13. Germline CDR1 is MNHEY and CDR2 is SMNVEV (reference sequence). For the CDR3, the DNA is TGTGCCAGCAGTAGGACTAGCGGGGGACGACATGGGGCGCAGTTCTTC. It yields the protein CASSRTSGGRHGAQFF.

This chain connects TRBV7-3 to TRBJ2-1, with D tentatively TRBD1 (5 bases). The germline gives CDR1 SGHTA, CDR2 FQGTGA. Trimming stripped 1 base from V and 9 bases from J, with 16 bases between. The CDR3 has 15 residues. The CDR3 DNA follows: TGTGCCAGCAGCTTAATCCGGAAGGGGTTGGTTGAGCAGTTCTTC. Amino acid sequence: CASSLIRKGLVEQFF.